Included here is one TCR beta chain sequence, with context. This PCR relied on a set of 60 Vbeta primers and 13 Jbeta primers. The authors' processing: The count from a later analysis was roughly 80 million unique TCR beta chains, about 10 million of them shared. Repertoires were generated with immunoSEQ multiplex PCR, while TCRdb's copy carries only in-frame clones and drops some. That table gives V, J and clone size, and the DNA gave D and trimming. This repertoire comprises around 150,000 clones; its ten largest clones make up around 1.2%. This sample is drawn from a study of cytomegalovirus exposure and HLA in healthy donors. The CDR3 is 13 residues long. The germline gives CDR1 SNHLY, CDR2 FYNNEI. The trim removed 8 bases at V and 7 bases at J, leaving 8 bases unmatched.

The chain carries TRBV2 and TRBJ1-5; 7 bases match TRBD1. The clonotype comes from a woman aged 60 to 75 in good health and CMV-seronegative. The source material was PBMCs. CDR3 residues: CASRQGYKQPQHF. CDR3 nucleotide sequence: TGTGCCAGCCGACAGGGCTATAAACAGCCCCAGCATTTT.